The present entry profiles one T cell receptor beta chain with its context. These data come from a study of technical replicates of blood from several donors. Method: immunoSEQ multiplex PCR; TCRdb's copy keeps in-frame clones and lacks some. The sample records roughly 62,000 clones, 89% being singletons. Material: PBMCs. The clonotype was recovered from a human donor in good health. Some clones in this sample may be carry-over from other donors' samples.

This CDR3 reads CASSLSVAGVQETQYF. CDR3 DNA: TGCGCCAGCAGCTTGTCAGTAGCGGGGGTGCAAGAGACCCAGTACTTC. V is TRBV5-1 and J is TRBJ2-5, with TRBD2 matching 9 bases. V lost 1 base and J lost 2; bases outside the gene matches: 6. This CDR3 is 16 amino acids long. In germline, CDR1 is SGHRS, CDR2 YFSETQ.